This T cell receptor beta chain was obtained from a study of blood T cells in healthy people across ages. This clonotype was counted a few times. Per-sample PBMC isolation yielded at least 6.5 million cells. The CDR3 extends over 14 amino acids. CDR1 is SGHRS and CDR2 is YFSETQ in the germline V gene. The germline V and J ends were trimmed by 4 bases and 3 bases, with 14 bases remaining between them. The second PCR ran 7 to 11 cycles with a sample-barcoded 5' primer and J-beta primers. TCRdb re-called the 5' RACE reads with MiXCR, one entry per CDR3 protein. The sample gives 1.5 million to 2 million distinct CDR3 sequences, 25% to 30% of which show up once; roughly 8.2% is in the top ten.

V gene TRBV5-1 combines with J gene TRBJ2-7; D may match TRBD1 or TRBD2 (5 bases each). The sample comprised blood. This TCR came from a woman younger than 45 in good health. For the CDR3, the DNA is TGCGCCAGCAGCCCAAGGGACCCGGGCTACGAGCAGTACTTC. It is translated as CASSPRDPGYEQYF.